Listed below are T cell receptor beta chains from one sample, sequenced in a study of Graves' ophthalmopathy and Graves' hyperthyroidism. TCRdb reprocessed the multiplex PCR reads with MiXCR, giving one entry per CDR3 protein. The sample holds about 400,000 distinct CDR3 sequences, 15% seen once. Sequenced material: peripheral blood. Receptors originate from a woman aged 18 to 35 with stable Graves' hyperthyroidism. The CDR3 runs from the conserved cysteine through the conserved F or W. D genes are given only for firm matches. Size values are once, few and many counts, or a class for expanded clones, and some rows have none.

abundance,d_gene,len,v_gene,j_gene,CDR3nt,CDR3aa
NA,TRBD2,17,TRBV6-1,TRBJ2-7,TGTGCCAGCAGTGAAATCCGGGAAAGCGGGAGGAGGAACGAGCAGTACTTC,CASSEIRESGRRNEQYF
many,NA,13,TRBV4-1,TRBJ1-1,TGCGCCAGCAGCCAAGAGCAGTATGATGAAGCTTTCTTT,CASSQEQYDEAFF
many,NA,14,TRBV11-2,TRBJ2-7,TGTGCCAGCAGCTTAGTCCCTTTATCCTACGAGCAGTACTTC,CASSLVPLSYEQYF
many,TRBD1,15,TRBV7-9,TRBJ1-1,TGTGCCAGCAGCCCCGTCAGGACAGGGGATCCTGAAGCTTTCTTT,CASSPVRTGDPEAFF
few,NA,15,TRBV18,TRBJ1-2,TGTGCCAGCTCACCAGAGGCGGGTGCCTCCAATGGCTACACCTTC,CASSPEAGASNGYTF
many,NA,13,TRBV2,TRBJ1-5,TGTGCCAGCAGCTACAGGCACGATCAGCCCCAGCATTTT,CASSYRHDQPQHF
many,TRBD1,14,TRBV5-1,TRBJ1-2,TGCGCCAGCAGCTCGGGACAGGGCGATGAGGGCTACACCTTC,CASSSGQGDEGYTF
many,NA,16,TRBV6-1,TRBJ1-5,TGTGCCAGCAGTGACCGGGACGCTTATAGCAATCAGCCCCAGCATTTT,CASSDRDAYSNQPQHF
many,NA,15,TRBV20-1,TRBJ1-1,TGCAGTGCTAGAGATAATCGGGGGCTGGGCACTGAAGCTTTCTTT,CSARDNRGLGTEAFF
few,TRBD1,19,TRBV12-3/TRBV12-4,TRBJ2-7,TGTGCCAGCAGTTTGTACACCTGGTCCCGGGGACAGGCGCTCGACGAGCAGTACTTC,CASSLYTWSRGQALDEQYF
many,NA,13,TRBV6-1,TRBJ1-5,TGTGCCAGCAGTGACAGGGCAGGTCAGCCCCAGCATTTT,CASSDRAGQPQHF
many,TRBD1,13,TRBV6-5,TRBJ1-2,TGTGCCAGCAGGAGACAGGGCGTCTATGGCTACACCTTC,CASRRQGVYGYTF
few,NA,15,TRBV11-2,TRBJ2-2,TGTGCCAGCAGCTATAGGGGTTCTCTAACCGGGGAGCTGTTTTTT,CASSYRGSLTGELFF
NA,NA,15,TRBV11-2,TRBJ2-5,TGTGCCAGCAGCTTAAGTGGGGGAGATAAAGAGACCCAGTACTTC,CASSLSGGDKETQYF
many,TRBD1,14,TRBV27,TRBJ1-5,TGTGCCAGCAGTAATACAGGGGGCCTCCAGCCCCAGCATTTT,CASSNTGGLQPQHF
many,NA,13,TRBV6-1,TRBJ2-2,TGTGCCAGCTCGTCAGGGGACACCGGGGAGCTGTTTTTT,CASSSGDTGELFF
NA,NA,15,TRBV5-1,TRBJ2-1,TGCGCCAGCAGCTTCCGGAGTCCCGCCTACAATGAGCAGTTCTTC,CASSFRSPAYNEQFF
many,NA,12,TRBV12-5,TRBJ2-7,TGTGCTAGTGGCCCTAGACTAGAGCAGCAGTACTTC,CASGPRLEQQYF
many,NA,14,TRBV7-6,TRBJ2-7,TGTGCCAGCAGTCCAGCTGGGACGGGTGACGAGCAGTACTTC,CASSPAGTGDEQYF
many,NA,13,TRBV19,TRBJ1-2,TGTGCCAGTAGTATAGGGCACTCACGGGGCTACACCTTC,CASSIGHSRGYTF
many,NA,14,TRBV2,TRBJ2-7,TGTGCCAGCAGTGGAAGTGGGGAGGTAGGGGAGCAGTACTTC,CASSGSGEVGEQYF
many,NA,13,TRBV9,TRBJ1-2,TGTGCCAGCAGCGTAGAGGGAGGGCATGGCTACACCTTC,CASSVEGGHGYTF
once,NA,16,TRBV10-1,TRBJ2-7,TGCGCCAGCAGTGAAACCCGCGGGGCGAGCTCCTACGAGCAGTACTTC,CASSETRGASSYEQYF
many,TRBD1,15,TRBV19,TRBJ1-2,TGTGCCAGTAGTCAACACCGGGACAGGGTTGATGGCTACACCTTC,CASSQHRDRVDGYTF
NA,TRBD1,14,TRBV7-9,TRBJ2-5,TGTGCCAGCAGCTATGGACAGGGGGCGCCCCTTAAGTACTTC,CASSYGQGAPLKYF
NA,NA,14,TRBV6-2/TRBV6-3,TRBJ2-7,TGTGCCAGCCGTTATGACAGGTTGCCCCACGAGCAGTACTTC,CASRYDRLPHEQYF